This T cell receptor beta chain was identified during a study of post-analysis software for immune sequencing data. Study details: Included among the disease courses, which were recorded for the cohort, were relapsing-remitting, secondary progressive and progressive-relapsing multiple sclerosis.

Trimming took 0 bases from V and 0 from J, leaving 11 bases between them. Germline CDR1 SGHDT, CDR2 YYEEEE. The CDR3 is 16 amino acids. General study results and limits: Significantly lower normalized Chao1 diversity was seen in multiple sclerosis patients than in controls. Among 5 or 6 TRBV segments more frequent in patients than controls were TRBV5-6, TRBV5-1 and TRBV20-1. F measure grouped same-batch samples tightly together.

This clonotype has more than one count but fewer than ten. What it binds is unknown. Sequencing libraries made from TCR beta cDNA carried unique molecular identifiers. Input amounts of about 0.95 to 10 million T cells were used. These gave 500,000 or so cDNA molecules, so each molecule approximated one T cell. TCRdb called the PCR reads again in MiXCR, with one record for every CDR3 protein. The sample lists some 700,000 distinct CDR3 sequences; more than 50% were seen once. Material for sequencing was blood. This chain joins TRBV5-6 and TRBJ2-3, with D perhaps TRBD2 (6 bases). The receptor was isolated from a girl aged 2 to 10 with multiple sclerosis. CDR3 sequence: CASSLAGEQSTDTQYF. The CDR3 region has the DNA TGTGCCAGCAGCTTGGCGGGGGAGCAGAGCACAGATACGCAGTATTTT.